The clone carrying this T cell receptor beta chain was seen more than once but under ten times. Its antigen is not identified. This sample stems from a study of cytomegalovirus exposure and HLA in healthy donors. Broader study findings: Likely technical artifact: a cluster of highly shared sequence variants. In most subjects, TCR beta sequences reportedly gave accurate predictions of HLA-A and HLA-B alleles. In a later analysis, a missense DCLRE1C variant was linked to TCR beta V- and J-gene trimming. In a later analysis, common viral pathogens appeared linked to several of the most significant clusters.

The PCR used 60 Vbeta and 13 Jbeta primers. Assay used: immunoSEQ multiplex PCR; TCRdb lists only in-frame clones, some missing. The sample gives around 280,000 clones, roughly 90% of which show up once; roughly 2.1% is in the top ten. The origin of this receptor is a woman aged 18-30 years in good health and CMV-seronegative. The sequencing sample was made of PBMCs.

The CDR3 is CASSPLLFSGGVEQFF. The CDR3 DNA is TGTGCCAGCAGCCCCCTACTGTTTAGCGGGGGGGTTGAGCAGTTCTTC. The chain couples TRBV4-2 to TRBJ2-1, with 11 bases aligning to TRBD2. The germline CDR1 and CDR2 sequences are LGHNA and YNFKEQ. V dropped 4 bases and J dropped 9; count of bases not matched to a gene: 11. This CDR3 has 16 residues.